Each of the 32 T cell receptor beta chains below was sequenced from the same sample in a study of molecular identifiers for immune sequencing clone quantification. TCRdb analysed the PCR reads with MiXCR anew, one entry per CDR3 protein. The sample shows 490,000 or so distinct CDR3 sequences, under 30% of them seen only once. Sequencing used naive CD8+ T cells from blood, with Jurkat cell RNA spiked in. Subset indicated: FACS-sorted CD8+CD4-CCR7+CD45RA+ naive T cells. These receptors came from a human donor in good health. Some libraries in this study had Jurkat cell RNA spiked in.

There are many counts of this clonotype. The chain employs TRBV29-1 and TRBJ2-3; tentatively, D is TRBD2 (5 bases). CDR3 length: 16 residues. Germline V CDR1 and CDR2: SQVTM, ANQGSEA. V lost 3 bases, J lost 0 bases, and 16 bases lay in between. The CDR3 spells CSVDTRAATSTDTQYF. The DNA for the CDR3 is TGCAGCGTTGATACGAGGGCAGCCACTAGCACAGATACGCAGTATTTT.

This clonotype appeared a few times. The genes are TRBV13 and TRBJ1-5; 7 bases line up with TRBD1. The CDR3 has 14 residues. V trimming: 3 bases; J trimming: 6 bases; junction bases outside the gene matches: 5. Germline CDR1 and CDR2: PRHDT and FYEKMQ (reference sequence). The CDR3 DNA sequence: TGTGCCAGCAGCTTCCAGGGGGGGGGTCAGCCCCAGCATTTT. As protein: CASSFQGGGQPQHF.

Points on this clonotype: The junction departs from the called germline gene at one end, perhaps through a read error. The gene calls are TRBV28 and TRBJ2-7; D may correspond to TRBD1 or TRBD2 (6 bases each). Germline V CDR1 and CDR2: MDHEN, SYDVKM. This CDR3 is 14 amino acids long. CDR3 bases: TGTGCTAGCAGAGGGGGAGGCCCAGGGTACGAGCAGTACTTC. Its protein is CASRGGGPGYEQYF. Using reference TRBV28 and TRBJ2-7 for the parts outside the CDR3, the full variable domain is DVKVTQSSRYLVKRTGEKVFLECVQDMDHENMFWYRQDPGLGLRLIYFSYDVKMKEKGDIPEGYSVSREKKERFSLILESASTNQTSMYLCASRGGGPGYEQYFGPGTRLTVT.

In the case of this clonotype: At one of its ends the junction is not consistent with the germline gene, which may arise from a read error. The rearrangement uses TRBV6-2 or TRBV6-3 and TRBJ1-5, with TRBD1 as a possible D gene (6 bases). The CDR3 covers 17 residues. Germline V gene data show CDR1 as MNHEY and CDR2 as SVGEGT. CDR3: CASSFSNREVSNPPQHF. CDR3 DNA sequence: TGTGCCAGCAGTTTTTCCAACAGGGAGGTCAGCAATCCGCCCCAGCATTTT.

This clonotype was detected a few times. The chain carries TRBV20-1 and TRBJ2-5; TRBD1 might be the D (6 bases). V dropped 4 bases and J dropped 5 bases, with 29 bases sitting between them. This CDR3 region has 18 residues. The germline V gene has CDR1 DFQATT and CDR2 SNEGSKA (reference sequence). The CDR3 is CSAIPYSGARLQSETQYF. DNA for the CDR3: TGCAGTGCTATCCCCTACTCAGGGGCAAGACTACAGTCGGAGACCCAGTACTTC.

Of note for this clonotype: Compared with germline, one end of the junction differs, possibly owing to a read error. This rearrangement joins TRBV12-3 or TRBV12-4 to TRBJ1-3; D gene ambiguous. The CDR3 runs to 16 residues. The CDR3 nucleotides are TGTGCCAGCAGTTTAGGGGCCAGCAGCTCTGGAAACACCGTATATTTT. This sequence encodes CASSLGASSSGNTVYF.

The chain links TRBV4-3 to TRBJ1-2, with D perhaps TRBD1 (6 bases). V shed 1 base and J shed 2 bases, with 8 bases lying between them. Germline V gene sequence: CDR1 LGHNA, CDR2 YSLEER. This CDR3 has 14 amino acids. The CDR3 loop reads CASSQGQANYGYTF. The CDR3 nucleotides read TGCGCCAGCAGCCAAGGACAGGCGAACTATGGCTACACCTTC.

In this sample, this clonotype turned up many times. This rearrangement joins TRBV5-4 to TRBJ2-5; 12 bases fit TRBD2. Germline CDR1 is SGHNT and CDR2 is YYREEE (reference sequence). The V segment lost 5 bases and the J segment 1 base; nucleotides outside the gene matches: 6. This CDR3 region has 16 residues. The CDR3 nucleotides are TGTGCCAGCAGTAGTCTAGCGGGGGGGCCCCAAGAGACCCAGTACTTC. Amino acid sequence: CASSSLAGGPQETQYF.

CDR3 DNA sequence: TGTGCCAGCAGCACAGGGGATTTGGACACCGGGGAGCTGTTTTTT. Protein: CASSTGDLDTGELFF. V gene TRBV5-6 combines with J gene TRBJ2-2; 7 bases map to TRBD1. V was pared by 4 bases and J by 3 bases, with 6 bases of the junction left unmatched. There are 15 residues in the CDR3. Germline CDR1 is SGHDT and CDR2 is YYEEEE.

This clonotype has a count of ten or more. The chain links TRBV4-1 to TRBJ1-2; D is perhaps TRBD1 (6 bases). CDR3 size: 16 residues. The V end was cut by 0 bases, the J end by 4 bases, with 15 bases between. CDR1 and CDR2 from the germline V gene are MGHRA and YSYEKL. For the CDR3, the DNA is TGCGCCAGCAGCCAAGATTGGGGGCAGAAACTCTATGGCTACACCTTC. Protein product: CASSQDWGQKLYGYTF.

This clonotype has only a few counts. The chain carries TRBV20-1 and TRBJ1-3; no firm D call. In germline, CDR1 is DFQATT, CDR2 SNEGSKA (reference sequence). V lost 0 bases to trimming and J lost 2 bases, with 17 bases between them. CDR3 length: 17 amino acids. This CDR3 reads CSARDGVALGTGNTIYF. CDR3 sequence (DNA): TGCAGTGCTAGAGATGGTGTGGCGCTGGGGACTGGAAACACCATATATTTT.

In its sample, this clonotype was seen many times. The chain combines TRBV6-1 with TRBJ2-7; D gene uncertain. Germline values: CDR1 MNHNS, CDR2 SASEGT. There are 13 residues in the CDR3. Trimming pared 10 bases from V and 1 base from J, leaving 14 bases between. The CDR3 DNA reads TGTGCCACACAATTCAGGAATTCCTACGAGCAGTACTTC. Translating gives CATQFRNSYEQYF.

This clonotype was seen ten or more times. V is TRBV7-9 and J is TRBJ2-1, with 9 bases matching TRBD1. The J segment lost 2 bases and the V segment lost 5 bases, leaving 16 bases of the junction unmatched. The CDR3 sequence is 19 residues long. Per germline, CDR1 SEHNR and CDR2 FQNEAQ (reference sequence). This chain's CDR3 is CASSEWDRVTGPTYNEQFF. The CDR3 DNA sequence: TGTGCCAGCAGCGAGTGGGACAGGGTTACCGGGCCCACCTACAATGAGCAGTTCTTC.

On this clonotype itself: A much larger clone lies one base from this, so it may be a read error. The chain links TRBV28 to TRBJ1-5, with D hard to call. This CDR3 contains 14 residues. CDR1 and CDR2 (germline): MDHEN, SYDVKM. CDR3 DNA sequence: TGTGCCAGCAGTTTCTTAAATAGCAGTCAGCCCCAGCATTTT. As protein: CASSFLNSSQPQHF.

In this sample, this clonotype turned up many times. The chain combines TRBV12-3 or TRBV12-4 with TRBJ1-6, with 8 bases matching TRBD1. This CDR3 is built from 16 residues. Unmatched junction bases numbered 8, after V lost 4 bases and J lost 6 bases. CDR3 protein: CASSSTGQGSNSPLHF. Here the CDR3 DNA reads TGTGCCAGCAGTTCAACTGGACAGGGCAGTAATTCACCCCTCCACTTT.

The chain recombines TRBV4-3 with TRBJ2-7; 7 nucleotides agree with TRBD1. Per the germline V gene, CDR1 is LGHNA and CDR2 is YSLEER. The CDR3 is made up of 15 amino acids. J was trimmed by 4 bases and V by 2 bases; bases with no gene match: 8. CDR3 in amino acids: CASSQSRQGGYEQYF. CDR3 nucleotides: TGCGCCAGCAGCCAAAGTCGACAGGGCGGGTACGAGCAGTACTTC.

V and J are TRBV29-1 and TRBJ2-2, with 9 bases fitting TRBD2. CDR1 and CDR2 from the germline V gene are SQVTM and ANQGSEA. J was trimmed by 1 base and V by 6 bases; bases with no gene match: 3. The CDR3 is made up of 14 amino acids. The CDR3 DNA is TGCAGCGTGGCGACTAGCGGGAACACCGGGGAGCTGTTTTTT. Translation: CSVATSGNTGELFF.

This clonotype has just a few counts. V gene TRBV2 combines with J gene TRBJ2-7, with D perhaps TRBD1 (6 bases). The germline CDR1 and CDR2 sequences are SNHLY and FYNNEI. The CDR3 is 13 residues long. V was pared by 3 bases and J by 3 bases, with 9 bases between. CDR3 sequence reads: CASSDRQDYEQYF. Written as DNA, the CDR3 is TGTGCCAGCAGTGACCGACAGGACTACGAGCAGTACTTC.

The rearrangement links TRBV4-1 to TRBJ2-7, with D uncertain. The ends were cut back, 1 base at V and 2 bases at J, with 9 bases in the middle. Germline values: CDR1 MGHRA, CDR2 YSYEKL. The CDR3 has 14 residues. CDR3 sequence: CASSQGAVAYEQYF. The CDR3 region has the DNA TGCGCCAGCAGCCAAGGCGCGGTTGCCTACGAGCAGTACTTC.

Only a few counts were recorded for this clonotype. J is TRBJ1-1 and V is TRBV25-1; D may be TRBD1 (5 bases). Between the trimmed V and J ends, which lost 2 bases and 3 bases, there was a span of 7 bases. The germline CDR1 and CDR2 sequences are MGHDK and SYGVNS. The CDR3 is 13 amino acids. The CDR3, as DNA: TGTGCCAGCAGTGAAGGGGCCTACACTGAAGCTTTCTTT. Amino acids: CASSEGAYTEAFF.

The count of this clonotype is one. Being one base from a much bigger clone, this may be a read error. The V and J genes are TRBV7-9 and TRBJ1-2; D is perhaps TRBD1 (5 bases). The germline V gene has CDR1 SEHNR and CDR2 FQNEAQ (reference sequence). V lost 2 bases, J lost 1 base, and 14 bases lay in between. This CDR3 is built from 16 residues. This CDR3 is CASSLSPTGVNYGYTF. CDR3 DNA sequence: TGTGCCAGCAGCTTATCCCCCACAGGAGTTAACTATGGCTACACCTTC.

Concerning this clonotype: This sequence may be a read error, since a much larger clone differs from it by one base. V usage is TRBV20-1 and J usage is TRBJ1-2, with D possibly being TRBD1 (5 bases). This CDR3 region has 13 residues. CDR1 and CDR2 from the germline V gene are DFQATT and SNEGSKA (reference sequence). V lost 3 bases to trimming and J lost 7 bases, with 15 bases between them. CDR3 amino acids: CSARDIDSCGYTF. CDR3 in DNA: TGCAGTGCTAGGGATATTGACAGCTGTGGCTACACCTTC.

A word on this clonotype: A clone one base away is much larger, so this may be a read error. The chain has TRBV7-6 and TRBJ1-3, with a weak D call TRBD1 (5 bases). Trimming removed 3 bases at V and 1 base at J, with 7 bases between. The CDR3 is 14 residues long. Germline-derived CDR1 and CDR2 are SGHVS and FNYEAQ. Written as DNA, the CDR3 is TGTGCCAGCAGCTTGACAGAGTCTGGAAACACCATATATTTT. It codes for CASSLTESGNTIYF.

This sequence joins TRBV10-2 and TRBJ2-3; D possibly corresponds to TRBD2 (6 bases). The CDR3 is made up of 17 amino acids. The germline V gene has CDR1 WSHSY and CDR2 SAAADI. V lost 5 bases to trimming and J lost 3 bases, with 21 bases between them. The CDR3 DNA reads as TGCGCCAGCAGTCGCGATCATCAGACTAGTCTTACAGATACGCAGTATTTT. Translated, it gives CASSRDHQTSLTDTQYF.

This clonotype was seen a few times. V and J are TRBV6-5 and TRBJ1-1; D not certain. This CDR3 is built from 13 residues. Trimming took off 2 bases at V and 3 bases at J, with 7 bases between the two ends. CDR1 is MNHEY and CDR2 is SVGAGI in the germline V gene. The CDR3 nucleotides read TGTGCCAGCAGTTACGATGCATACACTGAAGCTTTCTTT. Translated: CASSYDAYTEAFF.

In this sample, this clonotype turned up many times. J is TRBJ2-6 and V is TRBV7-2; D gene unclear. Trimming left V 1 base short and J 4 bases short, with 17 bases between. Germline V gives CDR1 SGHTA, CDR2 FQGNSA. There are 18 residues in the CDR3. CDR3 bases: TGTGCCAGCAGCTTAGATCCGGTAACGACTCTCGGGGCCAACGTCCTGACTTTC. It is translated as CASSLDPVTTLGANVLTF.

The V and J genes are TRBV27 and TRBJ1-5; D remains ambiguous. Per the germline V gene, CDR1 is MNHEY and CDR2 is SMNVEV (reference sequence). The CDR3 has 14 residues. Trimming removed 3 bases at V and 6 bases at J, with 12 bases between. CDR3 in amino acids: CASSLGQFAQPQHF. The DNA of the CDR3 is TGTGCCAGCAGTTTGGGCCAGTTCGCTCAGCCCCAGCATTTT.

Turning to this clonotype: A read error is possible here, since a much larger clone lies one base away. The chain has TRBV29-1 and TRBJ1-4; D remains unclear. Germline assignment: CDR1 SQVTM and CDR2 ANQGSEA. CDR3 length: 13 amino acids. DNA of the CDR3: TGCAGCGTTGAATTTGGTGACCAGATGGAACTGTCTTTT. As protein: CSVEFGDQMELSF.

The V gene is TRBV19, the J gene TRBJ1-5, with 7 bases lining up with TRBD1. The V and J ends lost 5 bases and 1 base, in that order; junction bases with no gene match: 5. Germline lookup yields CDR1 LNHDA and CDR2 SQIVND (reference sequence). CDR3 size: 15 residues. CDR3 DNA: TGTGCCAGTAGTTTAGGGGGCAGGAGCAATCAGCCCCAGCATTTT. Encoded protein: CASSLGGRSNQPQHF.

Comment on this clonotype: A single base separates this from a much larger clone, so it may be a read error. The V call is TRBV13, the J call TRBJ2-7; 12 bases align to TRBD1. There are 16 residues in the CDR3. The germline CDR1 and CDR2 sequences are PRHDT and FYEKMQ (reference sequence). The DNA of the CDR3 is TGTGCCGGCAGCCTAGGACCGGGACAGGGGGCCGACGAGCAGTACTTC. This sequence encodes CAGSLGPGQGADEQYF.

This clonotype was observed a few times. The chain combines TRBV7-6 with TRBJ2-5; the match to TRBD2 covers 9 bases. In germline, CDR1 is SGHVS, CDR2 FNYEAQ. The CDR3 is 17 amino acids. V was clipped by 1 base and J by 1 base; unmatched bases: 7. CDR3 bases: TGTGCCAGCAGCTTAGATCGCGGGGGGGGCCTCCAAGAGACCCAGTACTTC. Translation gives CASSLDRGGGLQETQYF.

This clonotype has only a few counts. The V and J genes are TRBV4-3 and TRBJ1-4; no clear D gene. V dropped 0 bases and J dropped 7 bases, with 12 bases sitting between them. Looked up from germline, CDR1 is LGHNA and CDR2 is YSLEER. There are 15 residues in the CDR3. CDR3: CASSQDRLAGEKLFF. The DNA for the CDR3 is TGCGCCAGCAGCCAAGATCGACTGGCGGGTGAAAAACTGTTTTTT.